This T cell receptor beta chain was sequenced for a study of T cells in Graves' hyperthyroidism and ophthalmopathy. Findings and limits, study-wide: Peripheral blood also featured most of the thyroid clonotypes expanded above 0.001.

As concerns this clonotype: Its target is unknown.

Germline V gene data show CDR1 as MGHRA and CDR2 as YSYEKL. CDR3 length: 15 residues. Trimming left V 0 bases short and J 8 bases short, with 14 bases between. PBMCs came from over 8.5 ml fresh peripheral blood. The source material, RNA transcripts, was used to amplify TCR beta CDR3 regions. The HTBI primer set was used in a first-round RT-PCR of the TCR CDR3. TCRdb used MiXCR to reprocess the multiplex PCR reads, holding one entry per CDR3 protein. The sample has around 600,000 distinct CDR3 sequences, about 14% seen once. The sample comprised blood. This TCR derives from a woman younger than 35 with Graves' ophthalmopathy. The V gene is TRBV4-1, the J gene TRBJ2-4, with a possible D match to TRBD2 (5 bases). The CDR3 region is CASSQDNRGSDIQYF. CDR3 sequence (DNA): TGCGCCAGCAGCCAAGATAATCGGGGATCGGACATTCAGTACTTC.